This TCR beta chain was captured by sequencing in a study of blood T cell repertoires in COVID-19. The CDR3 runs to 15 residues. Per germline, CDR1 MNHEY and CDR2 SVGEGT. Losses at the gene ends were 6 bases for V and 6 bases for J; bases not matched to a gene: 8. Profiling relied on immunoSEQ multiplex PCR, and the TCRdb table lists in-frame clones only, not all of them. This repertoire shows 270,000 or so clones, around 82% found once; its top ten account for roughly 3%. The sequence came from a woman aged 18-30 years with acute or convalescent COVID-19. The V call is TRBV6-2 or TRBV6-3, the J call TRBJ2-1; the match to TRBD2 covers 10 bases. Sequencing input: peripheral blood. CDR3 loop: CASSRTSGQTNEQFF. Here the CDR3 DNA reads TGTGCCAGCAGCCGGACTAGCGGCCAGACCAATGAGCAGTTCTTC.